This T cell receptor (beta chain) was captured by sequencing in a study of control samples from healthy donors and cancer patients. The length of the CDR3 is 16 residues. The germline V and J ends were trimmed by 1 base and 0 bases, with 11 bases remaining between them. The germline gives CDR1 SGHNT, CDR2 YENEEA. Generated by immunoSEQ multiplex PCR, the TCRdb table keeps only in-frame clones and is missing some. The table has about 140,000 clones, 91% seen once. The sequenced sample was blood. The rearrangement uses TRBV11-3 and TRBJ2-3, with D perhaps matching TRBD1 (5 bases). The receptor was derived from a man in his late teens or twenties in good health. The CDR3 region has the DNA TGTGCCAGCAGCTTAGGAGAGACAGCTAGCACAGATACGCAGTATTTT. Its translation is CASSLGETASTDTQYF.